This T cell receptor (beta chain) was observed in a study of cytomegalovirus exposure and HLA in healthy donors. Clones were read by immunoSEQ multiplex PCR, and TCRdb kept only the in-frame ones, dropping some. The sample lists around 250,000 clones, around 91% occurring once. This CDR3 is built from 13 residues. Trimming cost V 8 bases and J 7 bases; bases outside gene matches: 8. The germline V gene has CDR1 SNHLY and CDR2 FYNNEI. This receptor was identified in a woman in her twenties or thirties in good health and CMV-seronegative. The chain uses TRBV2 and TRBJ2-1, with TRBD2 matching 7 bases. The sample taken for sequencing was PBMCs. CDR3 in amino acids: CASHGRELNEQFF. The DNA of the CDR3 is TGTGCCAGCCACGGGCGGGAGCTGAATGAGCAGTTCTTC.